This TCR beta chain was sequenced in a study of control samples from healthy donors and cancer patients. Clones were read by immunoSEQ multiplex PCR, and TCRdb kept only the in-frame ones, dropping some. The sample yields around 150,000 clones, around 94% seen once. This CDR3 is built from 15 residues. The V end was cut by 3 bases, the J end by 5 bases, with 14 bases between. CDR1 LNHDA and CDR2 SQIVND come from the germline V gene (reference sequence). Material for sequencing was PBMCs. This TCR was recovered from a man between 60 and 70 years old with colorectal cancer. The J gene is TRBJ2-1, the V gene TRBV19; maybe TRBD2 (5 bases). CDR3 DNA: TGTGCCAGTAGTATCCGGACCCCCGGGGACAATGAGCAGTTCTTC. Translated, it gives CASSIRTPGDNEQFF. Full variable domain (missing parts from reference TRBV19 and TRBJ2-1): DGGITQSPKYLFRKEGQNVTLSCEQNLNHDAMYWYRQDPGQGLRLIYYSQIVNDFQKGDIAEGYSVSREKKESFPLTVTSAQKNPTAFYLCASSIRTPGDNEQFFGPGTRLTVL.